Following are 19 T cell receptor beta chains from one sample sequenced in a study of long-term antiretroviral therapy in people with HIV. With survey level as its setting, the immunoSEQ assay was v3.0. TCRdb's table, derived via immunoSEQ multiplex PCR, lists solely in-frame clones and lacks some. The table includes some 35,000 clones, about 94% detected once. This sample comprised unsorted PBMCs, obtained 4.1 years after starting antiretroviral therapy. Receptor source: a woman in her 50s with HIV.

The V gene is TRBV11-1, the J gene TRBJ2-7; D gene uncertain. This CDR3 region has 12 residues. The germline V and J ends were trimmed by 4 bases and 2 bases, with 6 bases remaining between them. Germline CDR1 and CDR2: SGHAT and FQDESV (reference sequence). This CDR3 is CASSSHPYEQYF. For the CDR3, the DNA is TGTGCCAGCAGCTCTCATCCCTACGAGCAGTACTTC. The entire variable domain, with the rest obtained from reference TRBV11-1 and TRBJ2-7, is as follows: EAEVAQSPRYKITEKSQAVAFWCDPISGHATLYWYRQILGQGPELLVQFQDESVVDDSQLPKDRFSAERLKGVDSTLKIQPAELGDSAMYLCASSSHPYEQYFGPGTRLTVT.

The chain joins TRBV5-1 to TRBJ2-7; D assignment may be TRBD1 or TRBD2 (5 bases each). Per germline, CDR1 SGHRS and CDR2 YFSETQ. Trimming left V 1 base short and J 3 bases short, with 14 bases between. This CDR3 is built from 15 residues. CDR3 loop: CASSLTTVGDYEQYF. The CDR3 bases are TGCGCCAGCAGCTTGACGACGGTGGGGGACTACGAGCAGTACTTC.

The chain links TRBV5-8 to TRBJ1-1, with D possibly being TRBD1 (6 bases). In germline, CDR1 is SGHTS, CDR2 YDEGEE. This CDR3 comprises 14 residues. Trimming removed 0 bases from V and 3 bases from J, with 9 bases in between. The CDR3 is CASSLVEGDTEAFF. CDR3 DNA: TGTGCCAGCAGCTTGGTTGAGGGGGACACTGAAGCTTTCTTT. The full variable domain, with the rest looked up from reference TRBV5-8 and TRBJ1-1, is EAGVTQSPTHLIKTRGQQATLRCSPISGHTSVYWYQQALGLGLQFLLWYDEGEERNRGNFPPRFSGRQFPNYSSELNVNALELEDSALYLCASSLVEGDTEAFFGQGTRLTVV.

V and J are TRBV25-1 and TRBJ1-3; D perhaps matches TRBD1 (5 bases). Germline assignment: CDR1 MGHDK and CDR2 SYGVNS. CDR3 size: 13 residues. V was shortened by 3 bases and J by 7 bases, with 10 bases between the two germline ends. Here the CDR3 DNA reads TGTGCCAGCAGTGATGGGGGGGAGAACACCATATATTTT. It specifies CASSDGGENTIYF.

CDR3 residues: CASILGTSGGYEQFF. The CDR3 DNA follows: TGCGCCAGCATCCTAGGGACTAGCGGGGGGTATGAGCAGTTCTTC. This chain joins TRBV5-1 and TRBJ2-1, with TRBD2 identical over 15 bases. The CDR3 spans 15 residues. Germline assignment: CDR1 SGHRS and CDR2 YFSETQ. J was trimmed by 8 bases and V by 6 bases; bases with no gene match: 6.

The chain recombines TRBV12-5 with TRBJ1-5; D gene ambiguous. The V end lost 6 bases, the J end lost 5 bases, and 8 bases lay between the germline ends. The CDR3 has 12 residues. Germline V gene data show CDR1 as LGHNT and CDR2 as FRNRAP. In nucleotides, the CDR3 is TGTGCTAGTGGACGACCCGATCAGCCCCAGCATTTT. It is translated as CASGRPDQPQHF.

This chain connects TRBV4-1 to TRBJ1-2, with TRBD1 matching over 9 bases. There are 15 residues in the CDR3. After removal of 4 bases from V and 8 bases from J, the junction contained 11 bases not matched to a gene. Germline V gives CDR1 MGHRA, CDR2 YSYEKL. For the CDR3, the DNA is TGCGCCAGCAGCCCCACCCCGGACAGGGGCTGGGGCTACACCTTC. Protein sequence: CASSPTPDRGWGYTF.

This sequence joins TRBV5-1 and TRBJ1-1; 11 nucleotides agree with TRBD1. From germline, CDR1 is SGHRS and CDR2 YFSETQ. The CDR3 is made up of 16 amino acids. V trimming: 4 bases; J trimming: 3 bases; junction bases outside the gene matches: 8. In DNA, the CDR3 is TGCGCCAGCAGCACTGGACAGGGGGCGAGGGACACTGAAGCTTTCTTT. Amino acid sequence: CASSTGQGARDTEAFF.

The chain links TRBV18 to TRBJ1-5, with no clear D. Trimming shortened V by 2 bases and J by 4 bases, and 15 bases separated the two germline ends. The CDR3 is 16 residues long. Per germline, CDR1 KGHSH and CDR2 LQKENI. The CDR3 is CASSPVEGAGNQPQHF. DNA for the CDR3: TGTGCCAGCTCACCAGTGGAGGGTGCGGGGAATCAGCCCCAGCATTTT.

The rearrangement links TRBV7-9 to TRBJ1-2; D remains ambiguous. The CDR3 is 14 residues long. The germline CDR1 and CDR2 sequences are SEHNR and FQNEAQ (reference sequence). V lost 1 base and J 6 bases, leaving 12 bases between the germline ends. Written as DNA, the CDR3 is TGTGCCAGCAGCTTAGGTGTAGGGAACGATGGCTACACCTTC. It codes for CASSLGVGNDGYTF.

This clone came up a few times. The genes are TRBV9 and TRBJ1-1; 10 positions agree with TRBD1. Germline CDR1 reads SGDLS; CDR2 reads YYNGEE. CDR3 length: 15 residues. Losses at the gene ends were 3 bases for V and 1 base for J; bases not matched to a gene: 3. In nucleotides, the CDR3 is TGTGCCAGCAGCGAGGGGACAGGGGCGAACACTGAAGCTTTCTTT. As protein: CASSEGTGANTEAFF. Supplemented by reference TRBV9 and TRBJ1-1, the full variable domain reads DSGVTQTPKHLITATGQRVTLRCSPRSGDLSVYWYQQSLDQGLQFLIQYYNGEERAKGNILERFSAQQFPDLHSELNLSSLELGDSALYFCASSEGTGANTEAFFGQGTRLTVV.

The rearrangement uses TRBV2 and TRBJ1-2; TRBD1 matches 7 bases. The CDR3 spans 13 residues. The V segment lost 5 bases and the J segment 4 bases; nucleotides outside the gene matches: 4. The germline gives CDR1 SNHLY, CDR2 FYNNEI. The CDR3: CASSKTGPYGYTF. CDR3 nucleotides: TGTGCCAGCAGTAAGACAGGGCCCTATGGCTACACCTTC.

This clone has a handful of counts. This chain joins TRBV15 and TRBJ2-5; 11 bases line up with TRBD2. V shed 2 bases, J shed 2 bases, and the junction held 4 bases outside the gene matches. Germline values: CDR1 LNHNV, CDR2 YYDKDF (reference sequence). This CDR3 is 16 amino acids long. The CDR3 protein is CATSRRLAGNQETQYF. CDR3 sequence (DNA): TGTGCCACCAGCAGAAGACTAGCGGGGAATCAAGAGACCCAGTACTTC.

The chain employs TRBV6-5 and TRBJ2-3; TRBD2 matches 7 bases. This CDR3 has 13 residues. J was trimmed by 4 bases and V by 5 bases; bases with no gene match: 3. Germline V gives CDR1 MNHEY, CDR2 SVGAGI. CDR3 sequence: CASSMSGADTQYF. As DNA, the CDR3 is TGTGCCAGCAGTATGAGCGGGGCAGATACGCAGTATTTT.

This sequence joins TRBV12-5 and TRBJ2-3, with TRBD2 identical over 7 bases. Germline loops: CDR1 LGHNT, CDR2 FRNRAP. CDR3 length: 16 residues. The V segment lost 1 base and the J segment 0 bases; nucleotides outside the gene matches: 4. The CDR3 sequence: CASGLGASGSTDTQYF. In DNA form, the CDR3 reads TGTGCTAGTGGTTTGGGGGCTAGCGGTAGCACAGATACGCAGTATTTT.

The V call is TRBV7-3, the J call TRBJ1-2, with 11 positions matching TRBD1. This CDR3 spans 16 amino acids. Germline CDR1 SGHTA, CDR2 FQGTGA. Germline trimming cut 2 bases from V and 6 bases from J; bases unmatched to any gene: 8. This chain's CDR3 is CASSLEGTGGLHGYTF. Written as DNA, the CDR3 is TGTGCCAGCAGCTTAGAGGGGACAGGGGGTCTGCATGGCTACACCTTC.

J is TRBJ2-7 and V is TRBV5-1; 7 bases match TRBD1. Looked up from germline, CDR1 is SGHRS and CDR2 is YFSETQ. J lost 6 bases, V lost 3 bases, and 12 bases had no gene match. The CDR3 is made up of 15 amino acids. CDR3 bases: TGCGCCAGCAGCTCGACAGGGTTAGCCAAGGGCGAGCAGTACTTC. Its translation: CASSSTGLAKGEQYF.

The chain combines TRBV4-1 with TRBJ1-1; 8 bases line up with TRBD1. CDR3 length: 16 amino acids. After removal of 4 bases from V and 5 bases from J, the junction contained 12 bases not matched to a gene. From germline, CDR1 is MGHRA and CDR2 YSYEKL. The DNA of the CDR3 is TGCGCCAGCAGCCCCAGGGGGCGAGGGCAACGTACTGAAGCTTTCTTT. It yields the protein CASSPRGRGQRTEAFF.

This chain joins TRBV6-5 and TRBJ2-2; 7 bases fit TRBD2. Germline trimming cut 4 bases from V and 1 base from J; bases unmatched to any gene: 3. Germline CDR1 is MNHEY and CDR2 is SVGAGI. The CDR3 contains 15 residues. The CDR3 protein is CASSSPGGNTGELFF. The DNA for the CDR3 is TGTGCCAGCAGTTCCCCGGGGGGGAACACCGGGGAGCTGTTTTTT.